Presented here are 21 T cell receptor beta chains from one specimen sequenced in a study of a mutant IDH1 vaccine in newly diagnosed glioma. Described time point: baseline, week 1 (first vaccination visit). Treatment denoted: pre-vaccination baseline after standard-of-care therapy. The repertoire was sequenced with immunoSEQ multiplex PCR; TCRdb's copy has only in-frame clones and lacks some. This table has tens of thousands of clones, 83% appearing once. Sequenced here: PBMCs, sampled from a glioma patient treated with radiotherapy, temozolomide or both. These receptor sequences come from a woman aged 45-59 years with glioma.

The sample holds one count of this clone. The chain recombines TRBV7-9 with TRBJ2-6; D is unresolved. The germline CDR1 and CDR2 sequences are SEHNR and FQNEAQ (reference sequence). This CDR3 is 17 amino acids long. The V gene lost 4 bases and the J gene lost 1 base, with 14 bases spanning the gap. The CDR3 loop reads CASSSLRRLSGANVLTF. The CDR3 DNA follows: TGTGCCAGCAGCTCACTGCGCAGGTTATCTGGGGCCAACGTCCTGACTTTC.

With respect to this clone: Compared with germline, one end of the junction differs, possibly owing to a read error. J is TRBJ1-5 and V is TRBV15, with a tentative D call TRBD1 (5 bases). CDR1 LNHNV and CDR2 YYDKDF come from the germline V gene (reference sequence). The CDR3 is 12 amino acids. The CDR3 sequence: CATSIIGQETYF. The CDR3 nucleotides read TGTGCCACCAGCATCATCGGACAAGAGACTTATTTT. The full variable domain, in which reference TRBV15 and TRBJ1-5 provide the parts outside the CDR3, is DAMVIQNPRYQVTQFGKPVTLSCSQTLNHNVMYWYQQKSSQAPKLLFHYYDKDFNNEADTPDNFQSRRPNTSFCFLDIRSPGLGDTAMYLCATSIIGQETYFGDGTRLSIL.

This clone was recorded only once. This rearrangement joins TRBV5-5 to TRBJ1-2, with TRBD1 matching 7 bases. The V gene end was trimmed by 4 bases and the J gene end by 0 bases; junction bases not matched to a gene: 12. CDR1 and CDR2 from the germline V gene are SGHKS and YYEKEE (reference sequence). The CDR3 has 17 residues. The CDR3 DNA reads TGTGCCAGCAGCGTGGGACAGTTGTTAGCAGCTAACTATGGCTACACCTTC. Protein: CASSVGQLLAANYGYTF.

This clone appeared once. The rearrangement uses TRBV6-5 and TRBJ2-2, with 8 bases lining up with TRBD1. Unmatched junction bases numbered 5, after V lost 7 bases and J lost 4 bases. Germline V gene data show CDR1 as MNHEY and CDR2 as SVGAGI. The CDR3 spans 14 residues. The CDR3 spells CASTPTGVTGELFF. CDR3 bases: TGTGCCAGCACCCCGACAGGGGTCACCGGGGAGCTGTTTTTT.

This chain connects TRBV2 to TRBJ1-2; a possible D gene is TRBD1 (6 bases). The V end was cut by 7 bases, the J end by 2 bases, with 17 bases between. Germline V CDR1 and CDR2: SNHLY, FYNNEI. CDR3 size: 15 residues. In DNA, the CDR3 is TGTGCCAGCACGGGGGACGGGGGCATCAACTATGGCTACACCTTC. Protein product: CASTGDGGINYGYTF.

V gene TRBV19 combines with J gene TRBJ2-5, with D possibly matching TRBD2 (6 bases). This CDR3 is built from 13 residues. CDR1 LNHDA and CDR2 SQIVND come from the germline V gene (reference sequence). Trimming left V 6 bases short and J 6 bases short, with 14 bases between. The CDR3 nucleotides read TGTGCCAGTAGCGGACTGGGCGGGAAGACCCAGTACTTC. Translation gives CASSGLGGKTQYF.

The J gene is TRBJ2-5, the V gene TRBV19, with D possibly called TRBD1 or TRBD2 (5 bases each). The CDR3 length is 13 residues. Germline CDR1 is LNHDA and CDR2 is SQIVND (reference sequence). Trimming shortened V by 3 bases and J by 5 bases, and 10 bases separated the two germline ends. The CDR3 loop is CASSIGTRETQYF. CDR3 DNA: TGTGCCAGTAGTATCGGGACCAGGGAGACCCAGTACTTC.

Written as DNA, the CDR3 is TGTGCCAGCAGTGGGGGGGGAGGAGATAGCTCCTACAATGAGCAGTTCTTC. Residues: CASSGGGGDSSYNEQFF. The gene calls are TRBV25-1 and TRBJ2-1, with 7 positions matching TRBD2. Germline assignment: CDR1 MGHDK and CDR2 SYGVNS. J was trimmed by 0 bases and V by 4 bases; bases with no gene match: 9. This CDR3 contains 17 residues.

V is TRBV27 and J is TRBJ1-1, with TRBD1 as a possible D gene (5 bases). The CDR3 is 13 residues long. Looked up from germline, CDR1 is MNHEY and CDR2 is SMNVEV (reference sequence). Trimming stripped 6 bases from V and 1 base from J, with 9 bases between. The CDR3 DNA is TGTGCCAGCAGGACTGGGGGGAACACTGAAGCTTTCTTT. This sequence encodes CASRTGGNTEAFF.

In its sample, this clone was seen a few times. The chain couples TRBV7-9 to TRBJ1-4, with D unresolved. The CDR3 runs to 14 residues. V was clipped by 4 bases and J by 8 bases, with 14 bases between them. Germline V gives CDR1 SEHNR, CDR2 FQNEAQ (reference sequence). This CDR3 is CASSSQRVGEKLFF. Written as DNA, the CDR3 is TGTGCCAGCAGCTCCCAAAGAGTAGGGGAAAAACTGTTTTTT.

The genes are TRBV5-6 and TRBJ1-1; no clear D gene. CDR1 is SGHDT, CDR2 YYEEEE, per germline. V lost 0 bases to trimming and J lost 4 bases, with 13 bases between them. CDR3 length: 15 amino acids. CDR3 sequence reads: CASSLVGYRGTEAFF. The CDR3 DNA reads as TGTGCCAGCAGCTTGGTAGGTTACCGGGGCACTGAAGCTTTCTTT. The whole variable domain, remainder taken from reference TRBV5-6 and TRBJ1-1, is DAGVTQSPTHLIKTRGQQVTLRCSPKSGHDTVSWYQQALGQGPQFIFQYYEEEERQRGNFPDRFSGHQFPNYSSELNVNALLLGDSALYLCASSLVGYRGTEAFFGQGTRLTVV.

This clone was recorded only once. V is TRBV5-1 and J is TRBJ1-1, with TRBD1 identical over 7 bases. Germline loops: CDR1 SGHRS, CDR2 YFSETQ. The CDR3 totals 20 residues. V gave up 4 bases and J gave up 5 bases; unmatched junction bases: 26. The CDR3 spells CASSPGWGSRQGKEGTEAFF. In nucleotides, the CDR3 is TGCGCCAGCAGCCCCGGCTGGGGAAGCCGACAGGGTAAAGAGGGTACTGAAGCTTTCTTT. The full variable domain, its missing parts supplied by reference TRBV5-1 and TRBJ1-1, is KAGVTQTPRYLIKTRGQQVTLSCSPISGHRSVSWYQQTPGQGLQFLFEYFSETQRNKGNFPGRFSGRQFSNSRSEMNVSTLELGDSALYLCASSPGWGSRQGKEGTEAFFGQGTRLTVV.

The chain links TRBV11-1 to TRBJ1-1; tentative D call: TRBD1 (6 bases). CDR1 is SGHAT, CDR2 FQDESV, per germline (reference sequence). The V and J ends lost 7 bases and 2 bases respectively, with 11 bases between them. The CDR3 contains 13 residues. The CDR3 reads CASTPDRNTEAFF. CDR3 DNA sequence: TGTGCCAGCACCCCGGACAGAAACACTGAAGCTTTCTTT.

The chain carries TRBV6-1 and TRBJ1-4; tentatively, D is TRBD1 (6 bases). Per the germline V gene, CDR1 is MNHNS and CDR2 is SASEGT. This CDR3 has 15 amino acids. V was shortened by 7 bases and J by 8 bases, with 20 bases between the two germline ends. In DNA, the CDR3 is TGTGCCAGCAACCTAGGGGGGGGTTTTCTAGAAAAACTGTTTTTT. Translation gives CASNLGGGFLEKLFF.

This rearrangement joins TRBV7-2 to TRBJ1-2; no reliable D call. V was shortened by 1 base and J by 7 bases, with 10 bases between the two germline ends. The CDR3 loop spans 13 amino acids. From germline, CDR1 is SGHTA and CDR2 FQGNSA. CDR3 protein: CASSLDGQAGYTF. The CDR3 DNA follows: TGTGCCAGCAGCTTAGATGGGCAGGCTGGCTACACCTTC.

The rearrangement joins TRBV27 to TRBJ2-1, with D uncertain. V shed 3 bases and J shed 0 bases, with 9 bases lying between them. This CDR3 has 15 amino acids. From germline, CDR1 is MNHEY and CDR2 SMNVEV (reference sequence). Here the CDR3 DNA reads TGTGCCAGCAGTTTGACTGTGGACTCCTACAATGAGCAGTTCTTC. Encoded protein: CASSLTVDSYNEQFF.

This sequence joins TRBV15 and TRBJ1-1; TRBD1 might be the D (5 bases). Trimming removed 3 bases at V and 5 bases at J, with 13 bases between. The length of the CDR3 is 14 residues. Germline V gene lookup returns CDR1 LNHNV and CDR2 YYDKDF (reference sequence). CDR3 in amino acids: CATSSPGRDTEAFF. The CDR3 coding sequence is TGTGCCACCAGCAGCCCAGGGAGGGATACTGAAGCTTTCTTT.

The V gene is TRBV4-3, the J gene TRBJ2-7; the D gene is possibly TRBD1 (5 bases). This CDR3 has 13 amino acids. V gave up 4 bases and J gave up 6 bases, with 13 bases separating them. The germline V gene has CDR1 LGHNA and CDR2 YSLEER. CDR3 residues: CASSLAGSTEQYF. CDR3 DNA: TGCGCCAGCAGCCTCGCAGGGTCTACCGAGCAGTACTTC.

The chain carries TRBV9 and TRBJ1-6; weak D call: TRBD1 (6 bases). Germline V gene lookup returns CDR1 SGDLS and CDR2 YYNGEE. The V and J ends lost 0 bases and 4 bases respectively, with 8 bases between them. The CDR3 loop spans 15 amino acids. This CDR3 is CASSVEGQYNSPLHF. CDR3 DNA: TGTGCCAGCAGCGTAGAAGGACAGTATAATTCACCCCTCCACTTT.

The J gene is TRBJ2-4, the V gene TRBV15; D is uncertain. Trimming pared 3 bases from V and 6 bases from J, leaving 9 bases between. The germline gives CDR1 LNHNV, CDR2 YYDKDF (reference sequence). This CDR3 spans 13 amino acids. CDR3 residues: CATSSGPTNIQYF. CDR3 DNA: TGTGCCACCAGCAGCGGGCCGACAAACATTCAGTACTTC.

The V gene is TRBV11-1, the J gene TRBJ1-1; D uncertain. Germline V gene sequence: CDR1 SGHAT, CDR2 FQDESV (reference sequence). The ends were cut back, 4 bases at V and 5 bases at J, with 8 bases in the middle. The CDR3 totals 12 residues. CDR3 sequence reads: CASSSWVTEAFF. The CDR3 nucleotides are TGTGCCAGCAGCTCTTGGGTTACTGAAGCTTTCTTT.